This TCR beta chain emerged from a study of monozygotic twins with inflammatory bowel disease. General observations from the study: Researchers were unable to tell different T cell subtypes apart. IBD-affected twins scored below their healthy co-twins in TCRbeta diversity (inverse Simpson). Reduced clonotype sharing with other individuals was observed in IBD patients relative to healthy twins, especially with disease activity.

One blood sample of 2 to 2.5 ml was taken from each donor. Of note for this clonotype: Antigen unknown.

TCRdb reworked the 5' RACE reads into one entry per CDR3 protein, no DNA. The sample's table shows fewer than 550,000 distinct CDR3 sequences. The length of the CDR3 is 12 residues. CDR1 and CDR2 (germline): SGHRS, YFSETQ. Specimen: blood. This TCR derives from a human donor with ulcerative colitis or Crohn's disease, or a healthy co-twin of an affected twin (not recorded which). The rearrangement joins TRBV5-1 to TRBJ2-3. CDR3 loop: CASGQGPDTQYF.